This section outlines one T cell receptor (beta chain) sequence together with its context. The sample originates from a study of T cell responses to AZD1222 COVID-19 vaccine. V was clipped by 4 bases and J by 8 bases; unmatched bases: 8. The CDR3 loop spans 16 amino acids. This table comes from immunoSEQ multiplex PCR, and its TCRdb copy is limited to in-frame clones, with some not included. Among about 150,000 clones, around 88% were seen once, and the ten largest hold approximately 0.97%. Sequenced material: peripheral blood, taken 28 days after the second AZD1222 dose. This receptor was taken from an adult who received the AZD1222 COVID-19 vaccine. The chain couples TRBV23-1 to TRBJ1-6; 10 nucleotides align to TRBD1. TRBV23-1 is known as an ORF, though its function is uncertain. In DNA form, the CDR3 reads TGCGCCAGCAGTCCCCAGGACAGGGGGAGGTATTCACCCCTCCACTTT. Translating it yields CASSPQDRGRYSPLHF.